This T cell receptor (beta chain) is drawn from a study of T-cell memory formation after mild COVID-19. About the research overall: The two donors had largely donor-specific TCR clusters. Regarding the study as a whole: The authors left the SARS-CoV-2 specificity of second-wave clones peaking on day 37 unconfirmed. Contracting clones from day 15 to 85 had balanced CD4/CD8; later expanders favoured CD4+.

CDR1 GTSNPN and CDR2 SVGIG come from the germline V gene (reference sequence). V was pared by 5 bases and J by 6 bases, with 14 bases between. The CDR3 extends over 13 amino acids. This clonotype was seen only a few times. Antigen unknown. A 5'RACE reaction primed in the constant segment made cDNA libraries of TCR alpha and TCR beta, and these carried sample barcodes and UMIs. One entry per CDR3 protein results from TCRdb running MiXCR on the 5' RACE reads. Seen here are approximately 300,000 distinct CDR3 sequences, 19% observed once, and the top ten hold more than 20%. The chain joins TRBV30 to TRBJ2-1, with D perhaps being TRBD1 or TRBD2 (6 bases each). The TCR originated in a man between 18 and 29 years old who had mild COVID-19 (a few samples of this study predate the infection). Cell type and time point are not known. The sample taken for sequencing was PBMCs or a T cell subset sorted from them (not recorded which). DNA of the CDR3: TGTGCCTGGGGACAGTGGCGGGGCAATGAGCAGTTCTTC. Protein product: CAWGQWRGNEQFF.